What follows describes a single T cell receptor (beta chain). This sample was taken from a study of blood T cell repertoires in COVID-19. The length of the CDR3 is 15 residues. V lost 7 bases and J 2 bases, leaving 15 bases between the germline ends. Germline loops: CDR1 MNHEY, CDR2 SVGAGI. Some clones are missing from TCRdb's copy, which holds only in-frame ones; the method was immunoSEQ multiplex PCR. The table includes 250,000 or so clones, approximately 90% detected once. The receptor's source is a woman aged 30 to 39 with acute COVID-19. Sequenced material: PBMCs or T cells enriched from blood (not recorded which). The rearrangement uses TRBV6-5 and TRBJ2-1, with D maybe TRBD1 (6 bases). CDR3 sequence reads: CASTPGANPYNEQFF. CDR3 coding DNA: TGTGCCAGCACCCCAGGGGCTAACCCCTACAATGAGCAGTTCTTC.